The clone carrying this T cell receptor (beta chain) was seen at least ten times. Its specificity is unknown. iRepertoire HTBI primers and Arm-PCR of CDR3 regions built TCR beta libraries. TCRdb processed the multiplex PCR reads anew with MiXCR; each CDR3 protein has one entry. This table has roughly 560,000 distinct CDR3 sequences, approximately 12% appearing once. The sample belongs to a study of regulatory T cells in long-lasting Graves disease. Study-wide results and caveats: Having few samples may have compromised the accuracy. Favored usage of TRBV28, TRBJ1-2 and TRBJ2-5 was recorded in persistent disease.

Time point in this sample: newly diagnosed GD, antithyroid drugs for less than 3 months. The TCR library was made from RNA extracted from PBMCs. Looked up from germline, CDR1 is SQVTM and CDR2 is ANQGSEA. V was clipped by 0 bases and J by 2 bases, with 14 bases between them. This CDR3 comprises 16 residues. This same sample was also part of a study on T cells in Graves' hyperthyroidism and ophthalmopathy. Per that study: Most thyroid clonotypes that were expanded above 0.001 also turned up in blood.

The source of this sequence is a woman between 25 and 40 years old with Graves disease. Source: peripheral blood mononuclear cells (PBMCs), taken at new diagnosis, from a patient treated with antithyroid drugs. The rearrangement uses TRBV29-1 and TRBJ2-1; no reliable D call. In DNA form, the CDR3 reads TGCAGCGTTGAAGAGCCCCTAGTGTCTCCCTACAATGAGCAGTTCTTC. It translates to CSVEEPLVSPYNEQFF.